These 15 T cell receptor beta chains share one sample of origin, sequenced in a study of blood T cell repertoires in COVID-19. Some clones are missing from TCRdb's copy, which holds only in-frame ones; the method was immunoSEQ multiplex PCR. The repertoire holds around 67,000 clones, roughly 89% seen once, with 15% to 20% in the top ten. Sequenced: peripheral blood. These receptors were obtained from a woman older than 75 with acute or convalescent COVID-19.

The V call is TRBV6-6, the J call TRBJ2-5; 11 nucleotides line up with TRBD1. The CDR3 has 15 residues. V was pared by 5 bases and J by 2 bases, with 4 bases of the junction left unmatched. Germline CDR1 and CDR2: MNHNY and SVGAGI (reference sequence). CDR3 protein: CASSPRDRGQETQYF. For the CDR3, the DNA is TGTGCCAGCAGTCCCCGGGACAGGGGGCAAGAGACCCAGTACTTC.

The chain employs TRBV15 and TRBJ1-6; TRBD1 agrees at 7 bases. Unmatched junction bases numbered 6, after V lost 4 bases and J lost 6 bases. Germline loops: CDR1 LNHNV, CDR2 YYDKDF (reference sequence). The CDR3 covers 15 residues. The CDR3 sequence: CATSTSRGTNSPLHF. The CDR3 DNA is TGTGCCACCAGCACCTCCAGGGGGACTAATTCACCCCTCCACTTT.

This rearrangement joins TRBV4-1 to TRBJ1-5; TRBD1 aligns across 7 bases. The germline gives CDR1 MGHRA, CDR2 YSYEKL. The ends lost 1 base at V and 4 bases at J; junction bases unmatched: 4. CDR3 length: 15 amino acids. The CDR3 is CASSQAGTENQPQHF. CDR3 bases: TGCGCCAGCAGCCAAGCCGGGACAGAAAATCAGCCCCAGCATTTT.

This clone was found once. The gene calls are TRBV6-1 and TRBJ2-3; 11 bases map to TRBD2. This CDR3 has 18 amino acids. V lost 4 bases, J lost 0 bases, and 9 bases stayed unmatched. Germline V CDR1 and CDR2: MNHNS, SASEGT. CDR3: CASSVWTSGSTSTDTQYF. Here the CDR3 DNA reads TGTGCCAGCAGTGTGTGGACTAGCGGGTCGACTAGCACAGATACGCAGTATTTT.

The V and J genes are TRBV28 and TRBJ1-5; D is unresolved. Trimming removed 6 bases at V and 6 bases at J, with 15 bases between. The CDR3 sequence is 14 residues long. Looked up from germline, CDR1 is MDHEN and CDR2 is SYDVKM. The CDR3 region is CASRPEGLSQPQHF. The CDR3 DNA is TGTGCCAGCAGGCCGGAGGGTCTAAGTCAGCCCCAGCATTTT.

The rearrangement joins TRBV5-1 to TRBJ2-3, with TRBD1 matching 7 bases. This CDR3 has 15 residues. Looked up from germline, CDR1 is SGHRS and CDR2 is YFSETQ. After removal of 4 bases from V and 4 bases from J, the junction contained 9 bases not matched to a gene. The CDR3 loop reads CASSPIGTASDTQYF. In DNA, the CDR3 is TGCGCCAGCAGCCCGATCGGGACAGCTTCAGATACGCAGTATTTT.

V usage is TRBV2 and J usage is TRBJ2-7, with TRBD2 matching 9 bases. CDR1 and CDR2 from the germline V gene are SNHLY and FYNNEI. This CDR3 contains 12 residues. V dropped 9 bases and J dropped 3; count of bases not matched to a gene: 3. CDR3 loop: CASQRGVYEQYF. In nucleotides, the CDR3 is TGTGCCAGTCAGCGGGGGGTCTACGAGCAGTACTTC.

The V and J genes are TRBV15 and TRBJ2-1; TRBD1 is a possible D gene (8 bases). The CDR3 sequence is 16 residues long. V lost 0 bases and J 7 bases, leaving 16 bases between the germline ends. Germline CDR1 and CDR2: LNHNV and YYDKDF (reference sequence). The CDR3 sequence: CATSRDTGGVRNEQFF. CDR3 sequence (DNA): TGTGCCACCAGCAGAGATACAGGGGGGGTGAGGAATGAGCAGTTCTTC.

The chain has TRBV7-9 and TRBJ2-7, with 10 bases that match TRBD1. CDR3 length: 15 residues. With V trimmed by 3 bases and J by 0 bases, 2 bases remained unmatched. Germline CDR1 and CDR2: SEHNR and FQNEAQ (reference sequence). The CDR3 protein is CASSLTGGGSYEQYF. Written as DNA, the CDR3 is TGTGCCAGCAGCTTGACAGGGGGCGGCTCCTACGAGCAGTACTTC.

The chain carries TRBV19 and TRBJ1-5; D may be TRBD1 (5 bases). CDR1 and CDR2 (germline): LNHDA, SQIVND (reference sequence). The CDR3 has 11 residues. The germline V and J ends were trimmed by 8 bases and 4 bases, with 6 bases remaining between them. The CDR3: CASGANQPQHF. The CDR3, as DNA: TGTGCCAGTGGGGCGAATCAGCCCCAGCATTTT.

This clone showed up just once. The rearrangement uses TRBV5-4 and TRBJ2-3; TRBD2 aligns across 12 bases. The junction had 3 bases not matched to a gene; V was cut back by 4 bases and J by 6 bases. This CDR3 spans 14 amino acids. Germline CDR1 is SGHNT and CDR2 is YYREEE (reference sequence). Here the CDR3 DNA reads TGTGCCAGCAGCACGACTAGCGGGAGCGATACGCAGTATTTT. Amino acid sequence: CASSTTSGSDTQYF. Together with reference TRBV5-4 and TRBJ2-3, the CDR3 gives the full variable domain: ETGVTQSPTHLIKTRGQQVTLRCSSQSGHNTVSWYQQALGQGPQFIFQYYREEENGRGNFPPRFSGLQFPNYSSELNVNALELDDSALYLCASSTTSGSDTQYFGPGTRLTVL.

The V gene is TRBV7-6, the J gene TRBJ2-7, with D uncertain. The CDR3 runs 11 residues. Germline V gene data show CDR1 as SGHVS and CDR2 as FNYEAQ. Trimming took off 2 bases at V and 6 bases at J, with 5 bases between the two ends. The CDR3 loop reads CASSLTVEQYF. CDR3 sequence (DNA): TGTGCCAGCAGCTTAACGGTCGAGCAGTACTTC. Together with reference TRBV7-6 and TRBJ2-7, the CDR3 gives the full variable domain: GAGVSQSPRYKVTKRGQDVALRCDPISGHVSLYWYRQALGQGPEFLTYFNYEAQQDKSGLPNDRFSAERPEGSISTLTIQRTEQRDSAMYRCASSLTVEQYFGPGTRLTVT.

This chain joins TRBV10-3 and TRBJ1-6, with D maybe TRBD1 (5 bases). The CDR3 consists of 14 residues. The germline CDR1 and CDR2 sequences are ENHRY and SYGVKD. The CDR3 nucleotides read TGTGCAATTAGATCCGACAGCCTTAATTCACCCCTCCACTTT. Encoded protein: CAIRSDSLNSPLHF.

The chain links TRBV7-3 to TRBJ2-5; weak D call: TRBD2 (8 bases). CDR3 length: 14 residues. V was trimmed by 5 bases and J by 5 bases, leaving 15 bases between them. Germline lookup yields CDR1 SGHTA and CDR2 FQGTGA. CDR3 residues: CASSPGLGGETQYF. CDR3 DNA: TGTGCCAGCAGCCCGGGACTAGGGGGCGAGACCCAGTACTTC.

DNA of the CDR3: TGCGCCAGCAGCCAAGGGATCGTAGGGGCATACTATGGCTACACCTTC. Amino acid sequence: CASSQGIVGAYYGYTF. The chain has TRBV4-1 and TRBJ1-2, with TRBD1 as a possible D gene (5 bases). CDR3 length: 16 residues. CDR1 MGHRA and CDR2 YSYEKL come from the germline V gene. V was cut by 1 base and J by 3 bases, with 15 bases left in between.